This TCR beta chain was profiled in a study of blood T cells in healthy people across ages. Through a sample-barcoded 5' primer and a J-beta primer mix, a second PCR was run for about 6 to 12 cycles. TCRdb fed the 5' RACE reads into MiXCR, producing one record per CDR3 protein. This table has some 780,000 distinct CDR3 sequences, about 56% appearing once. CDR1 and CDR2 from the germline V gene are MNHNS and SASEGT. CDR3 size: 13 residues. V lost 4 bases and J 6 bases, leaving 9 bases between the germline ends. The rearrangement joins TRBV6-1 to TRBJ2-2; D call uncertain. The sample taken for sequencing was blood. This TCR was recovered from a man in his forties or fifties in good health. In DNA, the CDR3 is TGTGCCAGCAGTGCCTCGGATGCCGGGGAGCTGTTTTTT. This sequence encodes CASSASDAGELFF.